Included here is one T cell receptor (beta chain) sequence, with context. This receptor's antigen is unknown. One base away there is no much larger clone; base qualities are not given. The CDR3 regions of human TCRbeta chains were analyzed by immunosequencing. On the authors' methods: Repertoire TCRs were matched against a reference library of SARS-CoV-2-specific TCRs generated with the MIRA antigen-specificity platform. Breadth was defined as the fraction of unique TCRs that were SARS-CoV-2-associated. Depth was defined as the fraction of total T cells that were SARS-CoV-2-associated. Using the MIRA data, every spike-specific TCR was mapped to the spike region that the TCR reacted to and assigned to either a CD4 or a CD8 class. Log10-transformed breadth and depth values were compared by one-way ANOVA with Sidak's multiple comparisons tests. TCRdb re-hosts the immuneACCESS table, in-frame sequences only. Its copies lack some clones; in the studies checked, an unresolved V gene accounts for under half of them, and the cause for the rest is not known. That table furnishes V, J and clone size, whereas the DNA furnished D and trimming. This sample lists around 100,000 clones; approximately 89% were detected once. Under 6.5% of the sample rests with the top ten.

The data belong to a study of T cell responses to AZD1222 COVID-19 vaccine (dated by TCRdb to about 2021). Describing the broader study: TCR sequencing was performed for fewer than 250 trial participants, of whom about 200 were given two doses of AZD1222 and approximately 25 were given two doses of MenACWY control vaccine. Trial participants were enrolled by age into 18-55, 56-69 and 70-plus year subgroups, with roughly 160, 29 and 62 TCR-sequenced participants respectively. Overall study outcomes, separate from this receptor: In the small 56-69-year group, the increase in depth fell short of significance, most likely because of low power. Most participants were white British and females outnumbered males, and the authors suggested that clonal diversity may have been underestimated. Reportedly, almost half of the unique spike-specific TCRs recognized epitopes lying outside the regions that are mutated in the B.1.351 and B.1.1.7 variants. The whole spike protein was spanned by vaccine-associated CD4 TCRs, and dominant responses were seen in regions 160-218 and 743-854. Spike-specific TCR breadth and depth rose significantly after two AZD1222 doses compared with day 0 and with MenACWY recipients. No day 14 peak-response samples were available, so repertoires were characterized only after the peak T cell response. Conclusions about previously exposed vaccinees were limited because only six or seven AZD1222 recipients were SARS-CoV-2 seropositive at baseline.

The meaning of the sample's time point label: about 28 days (+/-7) after the second vaccine dose. Because spike-specific TCR depth and breadth did not differ between the two schedules, AZD1222 recipients who got a second dose at roughly 4 weeks were pooled with those who got a second dose at roughly 12 weeks. Samples from vaccinated people were obtained from the UK trials COV001 and COV002, which included a single-blind randomized controlled phase 2/3 trial of AZD1222 (ChAdOx1 nCoV-19) in healthy adults. Trial participant PBMC samples were collected at day 0 and day 28 after the second dose for TCRbeta chain sequencing. Measured from the cysteine to the phenylalanine, the CDR3 is 14 residues long. CDR3 DNA is the only sequence kept; it has 42 bases, read in frame from the first base. Here V drops 5 bases and J drops 3 bases, and the junction holds 4 bases not matched to any gene. The CDR1 and CDR2 encoded by the germline V gene are MNHEY and SVGEGT.

The material sequenced was peripheral blood, taken 28 days after the second AZD1222 dose. This clonotype originated in an adult who received the AZD1222 COVID-19 vaccine. The V gene is TRBV6-2 or TRBV6-3 and the J gene is TRBJ1-5, with 7 central nucleotides matching TRBD1. The DNA reads TGTGCCAGCAGTCGACAGGGTTTCAATCAGCCCCAGCATTTT. Its protein is CASSRQGFNQPQHF.